The sequence of this T cell receptor beta chain was determined in a study of blood T cells in healthy people across ages. Healthy Russian Caucasian donors spanned ages about 6 to 100 years. Ten milliliters of peripheral blood were drawn from each donor into EDTA-treated tubes. Each sample used at least 7 million PBMCs. The V end lost 3 bases, the J end lost 1 base, and 8 bases lay between the germline ends. The germline V gene has CDR1 MNHEY and CDR2 SMNVEV (reference sequence). The CDR3 spans 14 residues. The use of a sample-barcoded 5' primer and a J-beta primer mix characterized a second PCR of roughly 7 to 11 cycles. In TCRdb, the 5' RACE reads were re-called with MiXCR into one record per CDR3 protein. The sample contains over 600,000 distinct CDR3 sequences, about 43% of which appear only once.

The source material was blood. The rearrangement uses TRBV27 and TRBJ2-3; D remains ambiguous. The receptor comes from an older man in good health. CDR3 sequence: CASSFQWGTDTQYF. CDR3 in DNA: TGTGCCAGCAGTTTTCAGTGGGGCACAGATACGCAGTATTTT.